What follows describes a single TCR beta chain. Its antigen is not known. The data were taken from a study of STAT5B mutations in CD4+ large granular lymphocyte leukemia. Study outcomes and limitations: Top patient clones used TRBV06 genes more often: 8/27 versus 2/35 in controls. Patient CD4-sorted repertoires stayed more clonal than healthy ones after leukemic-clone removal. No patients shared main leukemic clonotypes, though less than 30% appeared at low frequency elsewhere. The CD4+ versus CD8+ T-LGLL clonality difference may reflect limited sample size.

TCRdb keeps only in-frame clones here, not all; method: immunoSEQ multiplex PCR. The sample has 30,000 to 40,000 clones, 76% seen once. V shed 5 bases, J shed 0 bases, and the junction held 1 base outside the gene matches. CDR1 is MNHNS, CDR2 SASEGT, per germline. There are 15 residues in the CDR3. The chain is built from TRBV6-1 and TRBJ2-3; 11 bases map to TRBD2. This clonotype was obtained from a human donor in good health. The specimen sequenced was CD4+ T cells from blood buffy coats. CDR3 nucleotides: TGTGCCAGCAGTTTAGCGGGGGGGAGCACAGATACGCAGTATTTT. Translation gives CASSLAGGSTDTQYF.